The entry that follows covers one T cell receptor (beta chain) sequence. This record comes from a study of T cell clones after liver transplantation. Trimming removed 5 bases from V and 4 bases from J, with 9 bases in between. Germline values: CDR1 MGHRA, CDR2 YSYEKL. The CDR3 consists of 13 residues. Measured with immunoSEQ multiplex PCR; TCRdb has only the in-frame clones, and not every one. The table lists under 90,000 clones, 80% of them singletons, with about 0.64% in the top ten. The material was CD4+ T cells from blood, obtained before liver transplant. V is TRBV4-1 and J is TRBJ1-5; D unclear. The TCR originated in a human donor who received a liver transplant. The CDR3 coding sequence is TGCGCCAGCAGCTTAATGCTAAATCAGCCCCAGCATTTT. Amino acid sequence: CASSLMLNQPQHF.